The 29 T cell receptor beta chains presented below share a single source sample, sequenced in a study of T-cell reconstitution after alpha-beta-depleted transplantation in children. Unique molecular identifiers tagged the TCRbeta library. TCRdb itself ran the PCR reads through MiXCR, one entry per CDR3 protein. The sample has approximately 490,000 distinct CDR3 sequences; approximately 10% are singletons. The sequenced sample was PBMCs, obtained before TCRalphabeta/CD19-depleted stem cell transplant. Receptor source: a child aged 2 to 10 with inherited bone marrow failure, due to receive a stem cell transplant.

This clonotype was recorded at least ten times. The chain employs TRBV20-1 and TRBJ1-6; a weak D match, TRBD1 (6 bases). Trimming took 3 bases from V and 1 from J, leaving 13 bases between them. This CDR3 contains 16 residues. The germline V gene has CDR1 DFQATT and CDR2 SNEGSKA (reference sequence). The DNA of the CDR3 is TGCAGTGCTAGCGCCACAGGGATATCCTATAATTCACCCCTCCACTTT. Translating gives CSASATGISYNSPLHF.

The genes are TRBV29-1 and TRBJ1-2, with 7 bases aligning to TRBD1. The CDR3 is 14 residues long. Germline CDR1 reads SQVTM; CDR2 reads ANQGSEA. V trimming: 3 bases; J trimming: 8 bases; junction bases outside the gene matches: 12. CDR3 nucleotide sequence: TGCAGCGTTGACCTGCAGGAGGGGGCGTGGGGCTACACCTTC. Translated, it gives CSVDLQEGAWGYTF.

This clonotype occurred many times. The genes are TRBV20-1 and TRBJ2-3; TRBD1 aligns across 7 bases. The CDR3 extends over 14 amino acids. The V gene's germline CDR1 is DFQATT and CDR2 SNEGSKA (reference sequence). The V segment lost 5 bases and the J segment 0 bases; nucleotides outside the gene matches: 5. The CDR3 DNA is TGCAGTGCTCAGGACAGGTCTAGCACAGATACGCAGTATTTT. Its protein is CSAQDRSSTDTQYF.

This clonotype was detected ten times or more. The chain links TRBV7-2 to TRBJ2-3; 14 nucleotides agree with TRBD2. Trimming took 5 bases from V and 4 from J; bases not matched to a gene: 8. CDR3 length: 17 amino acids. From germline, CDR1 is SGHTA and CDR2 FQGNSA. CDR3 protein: CASSLRLAGGPADTQYF. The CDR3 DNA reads TGTGCCAGCAGCCTCCGACTAGCGGGAGGGCCGGCAGATACGCAGTATTTT.

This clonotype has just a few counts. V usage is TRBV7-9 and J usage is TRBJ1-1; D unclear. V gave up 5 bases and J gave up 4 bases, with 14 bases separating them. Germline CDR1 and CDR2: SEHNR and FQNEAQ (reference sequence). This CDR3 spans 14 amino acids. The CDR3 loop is CASSPSLWGTEAFF. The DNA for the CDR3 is TGTGCCAGCAGCCCATCGCTTTGGGGCACTGAAGCTTTCTTT.

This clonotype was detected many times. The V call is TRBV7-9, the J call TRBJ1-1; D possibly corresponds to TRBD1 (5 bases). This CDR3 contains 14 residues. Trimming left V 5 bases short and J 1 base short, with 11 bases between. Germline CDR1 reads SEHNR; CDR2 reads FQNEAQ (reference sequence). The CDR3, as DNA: TGTGCCAGCAGCCAAGGGACGGAGAACACTGAAGCTTTCTTT. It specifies CASSQGTENTEAFF.

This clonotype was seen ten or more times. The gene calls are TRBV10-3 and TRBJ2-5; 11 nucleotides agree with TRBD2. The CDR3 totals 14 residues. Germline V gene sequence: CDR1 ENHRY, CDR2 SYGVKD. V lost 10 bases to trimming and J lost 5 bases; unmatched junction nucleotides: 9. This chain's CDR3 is CATTLAGARETQYF. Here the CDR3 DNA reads TGTGCCACCACACTAGCGGGAGCGCGTGAGACCCAGTACTTC.

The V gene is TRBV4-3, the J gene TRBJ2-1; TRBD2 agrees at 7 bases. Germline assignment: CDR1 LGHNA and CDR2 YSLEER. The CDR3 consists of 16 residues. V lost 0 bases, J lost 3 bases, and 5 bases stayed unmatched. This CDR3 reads CASSQDRDYYYNEQFF. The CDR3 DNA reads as TGCGCCAGCAGCCAAGATCGGGACTACTACTACAATGAGCAGTTCTTC.

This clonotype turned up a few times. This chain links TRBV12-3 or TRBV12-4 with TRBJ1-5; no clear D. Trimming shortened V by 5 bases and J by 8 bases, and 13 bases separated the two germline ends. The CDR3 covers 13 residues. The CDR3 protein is CASSPRLNEPQHF. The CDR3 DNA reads TGTGCCAGCAGTCCCAGATTGAATGAGCCCCAGCATTTT.

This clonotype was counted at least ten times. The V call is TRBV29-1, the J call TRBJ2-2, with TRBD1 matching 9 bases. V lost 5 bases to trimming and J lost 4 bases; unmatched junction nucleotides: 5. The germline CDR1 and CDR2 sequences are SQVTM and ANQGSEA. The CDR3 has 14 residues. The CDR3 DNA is TGCAGCGTTTTGGCGGACAGGGGCACCGGGGAGCTGTTTTTT. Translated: CSVLADRGTGELFF.

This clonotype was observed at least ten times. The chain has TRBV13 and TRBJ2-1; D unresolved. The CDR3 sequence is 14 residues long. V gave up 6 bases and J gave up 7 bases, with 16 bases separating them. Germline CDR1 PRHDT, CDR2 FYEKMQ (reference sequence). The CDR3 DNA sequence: TGTGCCAGCAGTCCCGGCAGGTTGCCGAATGAGCAGTTCTTC. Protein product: CASSPGRLPNEQFF.

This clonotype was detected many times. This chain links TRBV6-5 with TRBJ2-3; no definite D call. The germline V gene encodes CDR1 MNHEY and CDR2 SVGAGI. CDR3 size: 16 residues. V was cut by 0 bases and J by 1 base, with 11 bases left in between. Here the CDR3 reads CASSYSDALGTDTQYF. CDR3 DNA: TGTGCCAGCAGTTACTCGGACGCCCTGGGCACAGATACGCAGTATTTT.

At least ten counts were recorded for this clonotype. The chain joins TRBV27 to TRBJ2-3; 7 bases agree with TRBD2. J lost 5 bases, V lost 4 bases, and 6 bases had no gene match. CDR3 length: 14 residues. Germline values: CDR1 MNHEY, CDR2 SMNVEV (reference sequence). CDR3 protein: CASSYEGGIDTQYF. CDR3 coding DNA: TGTGCCAGCAGTTATGAGGGAGGGATAGATACGCAGTATTTT.

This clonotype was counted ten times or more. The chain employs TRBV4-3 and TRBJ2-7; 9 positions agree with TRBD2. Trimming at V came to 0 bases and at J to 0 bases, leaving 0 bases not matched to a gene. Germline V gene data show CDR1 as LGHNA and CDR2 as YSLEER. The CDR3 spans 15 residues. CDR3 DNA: TGCGCCAGCAGCCAAGAACTAGCGGGCTCCTACGAGCAGTACTTC. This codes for CASSQELAGSYEQYF.

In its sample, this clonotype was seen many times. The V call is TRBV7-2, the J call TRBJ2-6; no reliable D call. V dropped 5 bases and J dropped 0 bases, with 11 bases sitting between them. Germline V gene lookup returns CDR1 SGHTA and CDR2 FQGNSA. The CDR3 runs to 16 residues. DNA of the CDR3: TGTGCCAGCAGCGCCAGGTTTAGCTCTGGGGCCAACGTCCTGACTTTC. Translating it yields CASSARFSSGANVLTF.

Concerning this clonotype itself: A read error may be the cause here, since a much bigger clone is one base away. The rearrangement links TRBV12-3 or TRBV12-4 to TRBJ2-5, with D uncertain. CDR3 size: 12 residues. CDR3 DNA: TGTGACAGCAGCTTCGGTCCAGGGACCCAGTACTTC. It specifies CDSSFGPGTQYF.

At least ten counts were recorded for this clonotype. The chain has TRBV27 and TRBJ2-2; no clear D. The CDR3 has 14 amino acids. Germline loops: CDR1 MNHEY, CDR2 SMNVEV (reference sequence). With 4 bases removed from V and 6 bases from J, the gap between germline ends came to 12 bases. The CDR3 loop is CASSYTILPGELFF. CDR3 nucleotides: TGTGCCAGCAGTTACACCATCCTCCCCGGGGAGCTGTTTTTT.

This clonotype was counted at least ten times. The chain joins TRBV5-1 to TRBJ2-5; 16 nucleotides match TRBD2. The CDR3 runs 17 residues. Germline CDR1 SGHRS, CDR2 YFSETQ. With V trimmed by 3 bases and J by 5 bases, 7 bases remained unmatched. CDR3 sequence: CASSSGLAGGTKETQYF. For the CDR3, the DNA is TGCGCCAGCAGCTCGGGACTAGCGGGAGGGACGAAGGAGACCCAGTACTTC.

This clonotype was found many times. CDR3 region: CASKAAPSSYNSPLHF. CDR3 nucleotides: TGTGCCAGCAAAGCAGCACCGAGCTCCTATAATTCACCCCTCCACTTT. This chain connects TRBV27 to TRBJ1-6; D call uncertain. Germline V gives CDR1 MNHEY, CDR2 SMNVEV (reference sequence). The CDR3 contains 16 residues. Trimming took off 7 bases at V and 0 bases at J, with 13 bases between the two ends.

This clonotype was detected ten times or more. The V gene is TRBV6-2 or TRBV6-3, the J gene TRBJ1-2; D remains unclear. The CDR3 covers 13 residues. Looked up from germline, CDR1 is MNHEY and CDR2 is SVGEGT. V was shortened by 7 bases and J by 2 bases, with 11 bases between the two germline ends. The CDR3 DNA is TGTGCCAGCATGGACGGATTAAACTATGGCTACACCTTC. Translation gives CASMDGLNYGYTF.

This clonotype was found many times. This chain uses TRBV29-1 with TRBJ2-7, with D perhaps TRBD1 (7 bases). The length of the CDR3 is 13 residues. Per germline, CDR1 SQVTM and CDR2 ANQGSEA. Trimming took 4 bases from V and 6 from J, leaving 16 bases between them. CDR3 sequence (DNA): TGCAGCGTTGGTCCCAGGGGGGTCCCCGAGCAGTACTTC. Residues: CSVGPRGVPEQYF.

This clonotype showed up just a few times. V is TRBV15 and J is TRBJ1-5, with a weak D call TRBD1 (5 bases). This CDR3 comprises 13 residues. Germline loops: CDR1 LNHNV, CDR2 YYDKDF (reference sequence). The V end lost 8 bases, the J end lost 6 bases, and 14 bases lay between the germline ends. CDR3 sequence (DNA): TGTGCCACCTCGGGGGGAGGAACTCAGCCCCAGCATTTT. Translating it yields CATSGGGTQPQHF.

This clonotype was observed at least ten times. CDR3 region: CSVQPDSYEQYF. CDR3 DNA sequence: TGCAGCGTTCAGCCAGACTCCTACGAGCAGTACTTC. This rearrangement joins TRBV29-1 to TRBJ2-7; no firm D call. V gave up 5 bases and J gave up 0 bases, with 8 bases separating them. The germline V gene encodes CDR1 SQVTM and CDR2 ANQGSEA. This CDR3 is 12 amino acids long.

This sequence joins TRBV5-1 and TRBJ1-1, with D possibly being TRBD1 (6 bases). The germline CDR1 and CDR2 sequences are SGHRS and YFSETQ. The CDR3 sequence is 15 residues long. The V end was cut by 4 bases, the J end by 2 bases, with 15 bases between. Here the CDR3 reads CASSGGRGFNTEAFF. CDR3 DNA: TGCGCCAGCAGCGGAGGGAGGGGGTTCAACACTGAAGCTTTCTTT.

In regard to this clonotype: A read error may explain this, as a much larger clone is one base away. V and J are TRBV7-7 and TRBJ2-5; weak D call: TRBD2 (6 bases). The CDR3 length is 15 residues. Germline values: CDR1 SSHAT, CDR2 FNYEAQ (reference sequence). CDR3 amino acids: CASSLDFASAETQYF. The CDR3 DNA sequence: TGTGCTAGCAGCTTAGACTTCGCTAGCGCGGAGACCCAGTACTTC.

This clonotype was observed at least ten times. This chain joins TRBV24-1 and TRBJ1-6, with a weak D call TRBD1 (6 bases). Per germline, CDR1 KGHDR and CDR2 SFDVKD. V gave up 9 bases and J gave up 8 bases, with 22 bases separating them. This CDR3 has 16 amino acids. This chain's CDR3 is CATRALTGILDSPLHF. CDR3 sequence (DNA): TGTGCCACCCGTGCCCTTACAGGGATTTTGGATTCACCCCTCCACTTT.

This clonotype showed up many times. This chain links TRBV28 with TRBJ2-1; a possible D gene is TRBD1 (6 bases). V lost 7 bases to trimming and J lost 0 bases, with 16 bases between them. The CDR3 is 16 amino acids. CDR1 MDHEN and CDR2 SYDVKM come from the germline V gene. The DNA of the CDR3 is TGTGCCAGCACCGAACAACAGGGCAGCTCCTACAATGAGCAGTTCTTC. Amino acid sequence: CASTEQQGSSYNEQFF.

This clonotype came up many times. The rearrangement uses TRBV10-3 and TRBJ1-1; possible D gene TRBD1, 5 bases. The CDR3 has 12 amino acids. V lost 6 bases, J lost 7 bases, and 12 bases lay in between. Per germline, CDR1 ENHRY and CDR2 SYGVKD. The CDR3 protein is CAIRMTELEAFF. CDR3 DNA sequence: TGTGCCATCAGGATGACAGAACTTGAAGCTTTCTTT.

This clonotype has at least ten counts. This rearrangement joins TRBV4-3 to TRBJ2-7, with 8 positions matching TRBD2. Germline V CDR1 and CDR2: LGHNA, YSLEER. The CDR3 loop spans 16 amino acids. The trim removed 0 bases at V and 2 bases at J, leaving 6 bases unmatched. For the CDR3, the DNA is TGCGCCAGCAGCCAAGATCCTGCGGGAGGACCCTACGAGCAGTACTTC. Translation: CASSQDPAGGPYEQYF.